This T cell receptor (beta chain) was retrieved from a study of cytomegalovirus exposure and HLA in healthy donors. This PCR relied on a set of 60 Vbeta primers and 13 Jbeta primers. The data were produced by immunoSEQ multiplex PCR, yet TCRdb's version contains in-frame clones alone and is incomplete. The profile shows some 170,000 clones, 80% of them singletons. Sequencing was performed on PBMCs. The sequence derives from a woman aged 45-65 years in good health and CMV-seronegative.

CDR3 protein: CASSYRGLAGDHSYEQYF. In DNA, the CDR3 is TGTGCCAGCAGTTACAGGGGACTAGCGGGAGATCACTCCTACGAGCAGTACTTC. The chain joins TRBV28 to TRBJ2-7; 14 nucleotides match TRBD2. With 4 bases clipped from V and 0 bases from J, the junction kept 8 bases outside the gene matches. This CDR3 contains 18 residues. Germline V CDR1 and CDR2: MDHEN, SYDVKM.